What follows are 25 T cell receptor beta chains derived from one specimen sequenced in a study of blood T cell repertoires in COVID-19 (dated by TCRdb to about 2020). The receptor library was made with the immunoSEQ multiplex PCR assay. Not all clones reach the TCRdb copy of this immuneACCESS table, which keeps in-frame sequences only. Checked studies attribute under half of the gap to unresolved V genes and leave the rest unexplained. The sample table shows some 190,000 clones, and 65% to 85% are seen once. In total, the top ten clones hold roughly 3.2% of the sample. The sample taken for sequencing was PBMCs or T cells enriched from blood (not recorded which). The source of these receptors is a woman under 40 who had been exposed to COVID-19.

This clone was detected once. The V gene is TRBV29-1, the J gene TRBJ1-1; D is perhaps TRBD1 (5 bases). V lost 2 bases and J lost 0, with 7 bases in between. Germline loops: CDR1 SQVTM, CDR2 ANQGSEA. CDR3 size: 13 residues. The CDR3 protein is CSVEYRMNTEAFF. Written as DNA, the CDR3 is TGCAGCGTTGAATACAGGATGAACACTGAAGCTTTCTTT.

The rearrangement joins TRBV9 to TRBJ2-1; weak D call: TRBD1 (6 bases). This CDR3 contains 15 residues. The V end was cut by 9 bases, the J end by 0 bases, with 16 bases between. Germline V CDR1 and CDR2: SGDLS, YYNGEE. CDR3 sequence (DNA): TGTGCCACCGCGGACAGCCAAAGCTCCTACAATGAGCAGTTCTTC. Its translation: CATADSQSSYNEQFF.

J is TRBJ1-3 and V is TRBV5-4, with 7 nucleotides matching TRBD1. V lost 4 bases to trimming and J lost 0 bases; unmatched junction nucleotides: 7. CDR3 size: 16 residues. Per germline, CDR1 SGHNT and CDR2 YYREEE (reference sequence). The CDR3 nucleotides are TGTGCCAGCAGCGAGGGACAGATTTTCTCTGGAAACACCATATATTTT. Encoded protein: CASSEGQIFSGNTIYF.

V is TRBV3-1 (or the pseudogene TRBV3-2) and J is TRBJ1-1; TRBD1 is a possible D gene (5 bases). The CDR3 contains 14 residues. The germline CDR1 and CDR2 sequences are LGHDT and YNNKEL (reference sequence). Deletions cut 4 bases from V and 6 bases from J, with 15 bases between. In DNA, the CDR3 is TGTGCCAGCAGCCCCTTGGGGCAGGGTTCTGAAGCTTTCTTT. Its translation is CASSPLGQGSEAFF.

This clone was observed once. The chain employs TRBV9 and TRBJ1-1; D is uncertain. Looked up from germline, CDR1 is SGDLS and CDR2 is YYNGEE. The CDR3 loop spans 14 amino acids. V lost 3 bases and J lost 1, with 10 bases in between. CDR3 protein: CASSEEGRNTEAFF. CDR3 DNA sequence: TGTGCCAGCAGCGAGGAGGGTAGGAACACTGAAGCTTTCTTT.

The chain couples TRBV7-2 to TRBJ2-3; TRBD2 aligns across 11 bases. Trimming removed 2 bases from V and 2 bases from J; junction bases left unmatched: 3. Germline CDR1 SGHTA, CDR2 FQGNSA. The CDR3 covers 16 residues. This CDR3 is CASSLRLAGTTDTQYF. In DNA, the CDR3 is TGTGCCAGCAGCTTACGACTAGCGGGGACCACAGATACGCAGTATTTT. Full variable domain (remainder filled in from reference TRBV7-2 and TRBJ2-3): GAGVSQSPSNKVTEKGKDVELRCDPISGHTALYWYRQSLGQGLEFLIYFQGNSAPDKSGLPSDRFSAERTGGSVSTLTIQRTQQEDSAVYLCASSLRLAGTTDTQYFGPGTRLTVL.

The chain links TRBV18 to TRBJ1-6, with 11 positions matching TRBD1. This CDR3 region has 16 residues. Germline CDR1 KGHSH, CDR2 LQKENI. V shed 3 bases, J shed 10 bases, and the junction held 8 bases outside the gene matches. The DNA for the CDR3 is TGTGCCAGCTCACCGGCTGGGACAGGGGGTTGGTCACCCCTCCACTTT. Its translation: CASSPAGTGGWSPLHF.

V gene TRBV19 combines with J gene TRBJ1-2; possible D gene TRBD1, 5 bases. V was shortened by 9 bases and J by 6 bases, with 17 bases between the two germline ends. Germline loops: CDR1 LNHDA, CDR2 SQIVND (reference sequence). The CDR3 sequence is 13 residues long. CDR3 in amino acids: CASLWGAPHGYTF. DNA for the CDR3: TGTGCCAGCCTCTGGGGCGCCCCCCATGGCTACACCTTC.

This clone appeared once. V gene TRBV7-2 combines with J gene TRBJ1-2; TRBD1 agrees at 7 bases. The V and J ends lost 4 bases and 6 bases, in that order; junction bases with no gene match: 5. The length of the CDR3 is 13 residues. Germline CDR1 is SGHTA and CDR2 is FQGNSA. Written as DNA, the CDR3 is TGTGCCAGCAGCTACTTGACAGGGAATGGCTACACCTTC. It yields the protein CASSYLTGNGYTF.

V is TRBV27 and J is TRBJ1-5; TRBD1 matches 10 bases. The J segment lost 16 bases and the V segment lost 5 bases, leaving 20 bases of the junction unmatched. Germline CDR1 is MNHEY and CDR2 is SMNVEV (reference sequence). The CDR3 spans 16 residues. This CDR3 is CASSPRGVTGGSLRHF. CDR3 sequence (DNA): TGTGCCAGCAGTCCGCGGGGGGTGACAGGGGGCTCCCTTCGCCATTTT.

The chain links TRBV2 to TRBJ1-6; 9 nucleotides align to TRBD1. Germline CDR1 reads SNHLY; CDR2 reads FYNNEI. V shed 4 bases and J 9 bases; nucleotides not matched to a gene: 4. The CDR3 consists of 14 residues. CDR3 residues: CASSADRGASPLHF. CDR3 in DNA: TGTGCCAGCAGTGCGGACAGGGGAGCTTCACCCCTCCACTTT.

The chain joins TRBV25-1 to TRBJ1-3; no clear D gene. Trimming pared 2 bases from V and 2 bases from J, leaving 10 bases between. The CDR3 sequence is 15 residues long. From germline, CDR1 is MGHDK and CDR2 SYGVNS. This CDR3 is CASSEREGAGNTIYF. CDR3 nucleotide sequence: TGTGCCAGCAGTGAACGGGAGGGTGCTGGAAACACCATATATTTT.

The rearrangement uses TRBV19 and TRBJ1-1; D is perhaps TRBD1 (6 bases). Deletions cut 5 bases from V and 8 bases from J, with 18 bases between. This CDR3 region has 14 residues. The germline V gene has CDR1 LNHDA and CDR2 SQIVND (reference sequence). CDR3 loop: CASSVRQGTKEAFF. The CDR3 DNA reads TGTGCCAGTAGTGTCCGGCAGGGGACGAAGGAAGCTTTCTTT.

This clone was counted a single time. This rearrangement joins TRBV9 to TRBJ1-2; perhaps TRBD1 as D (6 bases). Germline lookup yields CDR1 SGDLS and CDR2 YYNGEE. The V gene lost 6 bases and the J gene lost 0 bases, with 18 bases spanning the gap. The CDR3 loop spans 16 amino acids. The CDR3 nucleotides read TGTGCCAGCACCCAAAGGGGGACCATCGCTAACTATGGCTACACCTTC. This codes for CASTQRGTIANYGYTF.

V and J are TRBV4-1 and TRBJ2-5; 9 nucleotides align to TRBD2. This CDR3 is built from 16 residues. Per germline, CDR1 MGHRA and CDR2 YSYEKL. V trimming: 5 bases; J trimming: 5 bases; junction bases outside the gene matches: 12. The CDR3 DNA sequence: TGCGCCAGCAGCTCTGAGGCGGGGGGGCCGGAGGAGACCCAGTACTTC. As protein: CASSSEAGGPEETQYF.

V is TRBV29-1 and J is TRBJ2-3; TRBD2 is a possible D gene (5 bases). V was cut by 4 bases and J by 3 bases, with 11 bases left in between. The length of the CDR3 is 13 residues. Germline V gene lookup returns CDR1 SQVTM and CDR2 ANQGSEA. CDR3 protein: CSVARDRTDTQYF. CDR3 nucleotide sequence: TGCAGCGTTGCCCGGGATCGGACAGATACGCAGTATTTT.

This rearrangement joins TRBV24-1 to TRBJ1-5, with D possibly being TRBD1 (6 bases). The CDR3 runs 13 residues. Germline V gene sequence: CDR1 KGHDR, CDR2 SFDVKD. V lost 4 bases and J lost 6, with 9 bases in between. The CDR3 DNA reads TGTGCCACCAGTGAGGGGGCGGGTCAGCCCCAGCATTTT. This sequence encodes CATSEGAGQPQHF.

The V gene is TRBV6-5, the J gene TRBJ2-5, with 8 positions matching TRBD1. Trimming removed 5 bases from V and 3 bases from J; junction bases left unmatched: 5. CDR1 is MNHEY, CDR2 SVGAGI, per germline. This CDR3 has 14 residues. DNA for the CDR3: TGTGCCAGCAGTCAGGGGGCCCCCAAAGAGACCCAGTACTTC. As protein: CASSQGAPKETQYF.

The chain joins TRBV29-1 to TRBJ2-1, with a tentative D call TRBD1 (6 bases). Germline V CDR1 and CDR2: SQVTM, ANQGSEA. Trimming left V 3 bases short and J 1 base short, with 13 bases between. The length of the CDR3 is 15 residues. The CDR3 DNA follows: TGCAGCGTTGAGGGTCGACAGGAATCCTACAATGAGCAGTTCTTC. Protein product: CSVEGRQESYNEQFF.

The V and J genes are TRBV12-3 or TRBV12-4 and TRBJ1-1; 7 bases are shared with TRBD1. The ends lost 3 bases at V and 7 bases at J; junction bases unmatched: 5. This CDR3 spans 13 amino acids. The CDR3 nucleotides read TGTGCCAGCAGTTTCACAGGGGTGAGTGAAGCTTTCTTT. As protein: CASSFTGVSEAFF.

V is TRBV11-1 and J is TRBJ1-1; D is possibly TRBD1 (6 bases). This CDR3 spans 14 amino acids. The V gene lost 5 bases and the J gene lost 0 bases, with 10 bases spanning the gap. The germline V gene has CDR1 SGHAT and CDR2 FQDESV (reference sequence). CDR3 DNA: TGTGCCAGCAGCGTGGGACAACTGAACACTGAAGCTTTCTTT. Translation: CASSVGQLNTEAFF.

The chain joins TRBV4-3 to TRBJ1-2; D ambiguous. The CDR3 sequence is 17 residues long. CDR1 is LGHNA, CDR2 YSLEER, per germline. Trimming left V 1 base short and J 4 bases short, with 19 bases between. The CDR3 here is CASSQGTSGGSSYGYTF. The CDR3 DNA reads TGCGCCAGCAGCCAAGGTACGTCAGGAGGATCCAGCTATGGCTACACCTTC.

The V and J genes are TRBV6-5 and TRBJ1-2, with a weak D call TRBD1 (5 bases). The CDR3 is 12 amino acids. V was pared by 4 bases and J by 2 bases, with 5 bases between. In germline, CDR1 is MNHEY, CDR2 SVGAGI. The CDR3 coding sequence is TGTGCCAGCAGTTCAGGGAACTATGGCTACACCTTC. Amino acid sequence: CASSSGNYGYTF.

The V call is TRBV10-3, the J call TRBJ1-4; no clear D. The CDR3 loop spans 16 amino acids. Trimming shortened V by 2 bases and J by 0 bases, and 10 bases separated the two germline ends. The germline V gene has CDR1 ENHRY and CDR2 SYGVKD. The CDR3 spells CAISETVLATNEKLFF. The CDR3 DNA sequence: TGTGCCATCAGTGAGACAGTTCTCGCAACTAATGAAAAACTGTTTTTT.

This clone has only one observation. This rearrangement joins TRBV2 to TRBJ1-1; D gene unclear. From germline, CDR1 is SNHLY and CDR2 FYNNEI. Trimming left V 7 bases short and J 3 bases short, with 15 bases between. The CDR3 is 14 amino acids. The CDR3 nucleotides are TGTGCCAGCATCGGTCCAGTTCGGGACACTGAAGCTTTCTTT. It translates to CASIGPVRDTEAFF.